The 24 T cell receptor beta chains below were found in one sample sequenced in a study of blood T cell repertoires in COVID-19. Sequencing used immunoSEQ multiplex PCR; TCRdb keeps in-frame clones, though not all of them. The repertoire has around 130,000 clones, roughly 90% of them found once; the top ten carry roughly 4.7%. The sequenced material came from peripheral blood. The source is a man aged 40-49 years with acute or convalescent COVID-19.

V usage is TRBV3-1 (or the pseudogene TRBV3-2) and J usage is TRBJ2-7, with TRBD2 matching over 12 bases. Germline CDR1 is LGHDT and CDR2 is YNNKEL (reference sequence). The CDR3 covers 15 residues. V was pared by 3 bases and J by 3 bases, with 3 bases of the junction left unmatched. CDR3 in amino acids: CASSHTTSGSYEQYF. CDR3 DNA: TGTGCCAGCAGCCATACGACTAGCGGGAGCTACGAGCAGTACTTC.

V gene TRBV19 combines with J gene TRBJ1-1; D is undetermined. Trimming stripped 5 bases from V and 3 bases from J, with 10 bases between. This CDR3 has 13 amino acids. Germline V gene lookup returns CDR1 LNHDA and CDR2 SQIVND (reference sequence). The CDR3 bases are TGTGCCAGTAGTGGCCATCGGGACACTGAAGCTTTCTTT. Protein sequence: CASSGHRDTEAFF.

The CDR3 here is CASRRQGEVEAFF. The CDR3 DNA is TGTGCCAGCAGGAGACAGGGTGAAGTGGAGGCTTTCTTT. This chain uses TRBV5-4 with TRBJ1-1; 7 nucleotides line up with TRBD1. The CDR3 extends over 13 amino acids. V lost 5 bases to trimming and J lost 11 bases; unmatched junction nucleotides: 12. CDR1 is SGHNT, CDR2 YYREEE, per germline (reference sequence).

This chain uses TRBV5-1 with TRBJ2-1; 7 bases are shared with TRBD2. The germline V gene has CDR1 SGHRS and CDR2 YFSETQ. This CDR3 spans 14 amino acids. Losses at the gene ends were 1 base for V and 8 bases for J; bases not matched to a gene: 6. CDR3 coding DNA: TGCGCCAGCAGCTTGCGCGGGAGAGGAGATGAGCAGTTCTTC. Amino acids: CASSLRGRGDEQFF.

This chain uses TRBV3-1 (or the pseudogene TRBV3-2) with TRBJ2-2; 11 bases fit TRBD1. CDR1 and CDR2 (germline): LGHDT, YNNKEL (reference sequence). After removal of 4 bases from V and 8 bases from J, the junction contained 9 bases not matched to a gene. The CDR3 loop spans 16 amino acids. CDR3 DNA sequence: TGTGCCAGCAGCCTCGGACAGGGGGCGACGACGGGGGAGCTGTTTTTT. This gives the protein CASSLGQGATTGELFF.

CDR3 amino acids: CATSDLKGAPPIFVIWVPGYTF. CDR3 bases: TGTGCCACCAGTGATCTTAAGGGGGCGCCCCCTATTTTTGTGATTTGGGTGCCTGGCTACACCTTC. The gene calls are TRBV24-1 and TRBJ1-2; 7 bases fit TRBD1. In germline, CDR1 is KGHDR, CDR2 SFDVKD. The CDR3 consists of 22 residues. J lost 7 bases, V lost 3 bases, and 31 bases had no gene match.

V gene TRBV7-8 combines with J gene TRBJ1-1, with no clear D. The CDR3 consists of 15 residues. Germline lookup yields CDR1 SGHVS and CDR2 FQNEAQ. Trimming took 5 bases from V and 5 from J, leaving 18 bases between them. The DNA of the CDR3 is TGTGCCAGCAGCCCTGCGGGCCTCGCCGGGACTGAAGCTTTCTTT. Its translation: CASSPAGLAGTEAFF.

CDR3 sequence: CASSPWREGTDTQYF. CDR3 coding DNA: TGTGCCAGCTCACCTTGGCGGGAGGGCACAGATACGCAGTATTTT. The V call is TRBV18, the J call TRBJ2-3; 8 bases match TRBD2. The junction had 3 bases not matched to a gene; V was cut back by 3 bases and J by 1 base. The CDR3 has 15 residues. In germline, CDR1 is KGHSH, CDR2 LQKENI.

The count of this clone is one. The J gene is TRBJ1-1, the V gene TRBV6-4; a possible D gene is TRBD1 (5 bases). With 3 bases removed from V and 4 bases from J, the gap between germline ends came to 12 bases. CDR1 and CDR2 (germline): MRHNA, SNTAGT. The CDR3 runs 14 residues. The CDR3 loop is CASSEDSSRTEAFF. The CDR3 DNA is TGTGCCAGCAGTGAAGACAGCTCGCGCACTGAAGCTTTCTTT.

The rearrangement links TRBV5-4 to TRBJ1-2; 7 nucleotides line up with TRBD1. Germline V gene lookup returns CDR1 SGHNT and CDR2 YYREEE (reference sequence). V trimming: 2 bases; J trimming: 4 bases; junction bases outside the gene matches: 5. This CDR3 is 14 amino acids long. The CDR3 reads CASSFQGVSYGYTF. CDR3 DNA: TGTGCCAGCAGCTTCCAGGGGGTGTCCTATGGCTACACCTTC.

Only one count was recorded for this clone. The rearrangement links TRBV9 to TRBJ1-2, with 7 positions matching TRBD1. Germline CDR1 and CDR2: SGDLS and YYNGEE. The CDR3 sequence is 15 residues long. V trimming: 4 bases; J trimming: 4 bases; junction bases outside the gene matches: 10. Written as DNA, the CDR3 is TGTGCCAGCAGCCCCAGGGGGAGCAACACCTATGGCTACACCTTC. Translating gives CASSPRGSNTYGYTF.

The chain recombines TRBV11-3 with TRBJ1-1; D perhaps matches TRBD1 (6 bases). Germline CDR1 reads SGHNT; CDR2 reads YENEEA. This CDR3 has 13 amino acids. Deletions cut 5 bases from V and 7 bases from J, with 14 bases between. The CDR3 DNA follows: TGTGCCAGCAGCCCCTCACAGGGCGGTGAAGCTTTCTTT. Protein sequence: CASSPSQGGEAFF. Full variable domain (rest looked up from reference TRBV11-3 and TRBJ1-1): EAGVVQSPRYKIIEKKQPVAFWCNPISGHNTLYWYLQNLGQGPELLIRYENEEAVDDSQLPKDRFSAERLKGVDSTLKIQPAELGDSAVYLCASSPSQGGEAFFGQGTRLTVV.

This sequence joins TRBV3-1 (or the pseudogene TRBV3-2) and TRBJ1-2; D uncertain. Germline V gene sequence: CDR1 LGHDT, CDR2 YNNKEL (reference sequence). The CDR3 length is 15 residues. V was shortened by 4 bases and J by 4 bases, with 16 bases between the two germline ends. The CDR3 here is CASSPISPGSYGYTF. The DNA of the CDR3 is TGTGCCAGCAGCCCTATCTCACCCGGGTCCTATGGCTACACCTTC.

This clone has a single count. J is TRBJ2-7 and V is TRBV19; D possibly corresponds to TRBD1 (6 bases). This CDR3 contains 15 residues. Deletions cut 3 bases from V and 2 bases from J, with 14 bases between. The germline V gene encodes CDR1 LNHDA and CDR2 SQIVND (reference sequence). CDR3 in amino acids: CASSIARDTTYEQYF. CDR3 DNA: TGTGCCAGTAGTATCGCTCGGGACACAACCTACGAGCAGTACTTC.

The rearrangement joins TRBV5-1 to TRBJ2-1; the match to TRBD1 covers 7 bases. J lost 5 bases, V lost 2 bases, and 19 bases had no gene match. This CDR3 region has 19 residues. Per the germline V gene, CDR1 is SGHRS and CDR2 is YFSETQ. CDR3: CASSFLSDRTWLVDNEQFF. The CDR3 region has the DNA TGCGCCAGCAGCTTTCTATCGGACAGGACGTGGCTGGTGGACAATGAGCAGTTCTTC.

The chain uses TRBV19 and TRBJ1-3, with 7 bases fitting TRBD1. V gave up 4 bases and J gave up 5 bases; unmatched junction bases: 8. The CDR3 sequence is 15 residues long. The germline V gene has CDR1 LNHDA and CDR2 SQIVND (reference sequence). CDR3 sequence reads: CASSTLPGQRNTIYF. CDR3 DNA sequence: TGTGCCAGTAGTACACTTCCGGGACAGAGAAACACCATATATTTT.

The chain is built from TRBV7-6 and TRBJ1-6, with D maybe TRBD1 (6 bases). Germline values: CDR1 SGHVS, CDR2 FNYEAQ. This CDR3 contains 14 residues. V was trimmed by 0 bases and J by 7 bases, leaving 7 bases between them. The CDR3 coding sequence is TGTGCCAGCAGCTTAGCAGGACAGAATTCACCCCTCCACTTT. Encoded protein: CASSLAGQNSPLHF. The full variable domain, its missing parts supplied by reference TRBV7-6 and TRBJ1-6, is GAGVSQSPRYKVTKRGQDVALRCDPISGHVSLYWYRQALGQGPEFLTYFNYEAQQDKSGLPNDRFSAERPEGSISTLTIQRTEQRDSAMYRCASSLAGQNSPLHFGNGTRLTVT.

The chain uses TRBV19 and TRBJ1-4; possible D gene TRBD1, 5 bases. CDR1 LNHDA and CDR2 SQIVND come from the germline V gene (reference sequence). Trimming left V 11 bases short and J 2 bases short, with 18 bases between. The CDR3 length is 15 residues. CDR3 DNA sequence: TGTGCCGCCCGAGCGGGGGACCTGACTAATGAAAAACTGTTTTTT. As protein: CAARAGDLTNEKLFF.

The V call is TRBV5-4, the J call TRBJ2-3; 10 bases fit TRBD1. This CDR3 contains 16 residues. Germline CDR1 reads SGHNT; CDR2 reads YYREEE (reference sequence). V was clipped by 4 bases and J by 1 base; unmatched bases: 6. The CDR3: CASSADRGLGTDTQYF. DNA for the CDR3: TGTGCCAGCAGCGCCGACAGGGGGCTTGGCACAGATACGCAGTATTTT.

The chain employs TRBV12-3 or TRBV12-4 and TRBJ1-4; 8 bases are shared with TRBD1. The CDR3 spans 13 residues. V was pared by 5 bases and J by 5 bases, with 1 base of the junction left unmatched. The CDR3 bases are TGTGCCAGCAGTCGGGACAGGAATGAAAAACTGTTTTTT. This translates into CASSRDRNEKLFF.

Written as DNA, the CDR3 is TGTGCCAGCAGCCCCCCAAGTCTGGGGGCCAATGAGCAGTTCTTC. Amino acids: CASSPPSLGANEQFF. The chain recombines TRBV9 with TRBJ2-1, with a tentative D call TRBD1 (6 bases). V dropped 4 bases and J dropped 6 bases, with 17 bases sitting between them. Germline V CDR1 and CDR2: SGDLS, YYNGEE. The CDR3 length is 15 residues.

The rearrangement joins TRBV30 to TRBJ2-3; 14 positions match TRBD2. Germline CDR1 is GTSNPN and CDR2 is SVGIG (reference sequence). The ends lost 4 bases at V and 5 bases at J; junction bases unmatched: 5. This CDR3 contains 15 residues. CDR3 in amino acids: CAWKGLAGARDTQYF. The CDR3 coding sequence is TGTGCCTGGAAGGGACTAGCGGGGGCCAGAGATACGCAGTATTTT.

The chain carries TRBV14 and TRBJ1-1, with 7 positions matching TRBD1. The CDR3 consists of 15 residues. V gave up 4 bases and J gave up 8 bases; unmatched junction bases: 13. CDR1 is SGHDN, CDR2 FVKESK, per germline. The DNA of the CDR3 is TGTGCCAGCAGCCGCTTTAGACAGGGATCCTCCGAAGCTTTCTTT. The encoded protein is CASSRFRQGSSEAFF.

This clone was seen a few times. The gene calls are TRBV5-6 and TRBJ2-1, with TRBD2 matching over 13 bases. The CDR3 length is 15 residues. Germline V gene data show CDR1 as SGHDT and CDR2 as YYEEEE. The junction had 1 base not matched to a gene; V was cut back by 0 bases and J by 7 bases. The CDR3 spells CASSLVTSGRNEQFF. CDR3 DNA sequence: TGTGCCAGCAGCTTGGTGACTAGCGGGAGGAATGAGCAGTTCTTC.